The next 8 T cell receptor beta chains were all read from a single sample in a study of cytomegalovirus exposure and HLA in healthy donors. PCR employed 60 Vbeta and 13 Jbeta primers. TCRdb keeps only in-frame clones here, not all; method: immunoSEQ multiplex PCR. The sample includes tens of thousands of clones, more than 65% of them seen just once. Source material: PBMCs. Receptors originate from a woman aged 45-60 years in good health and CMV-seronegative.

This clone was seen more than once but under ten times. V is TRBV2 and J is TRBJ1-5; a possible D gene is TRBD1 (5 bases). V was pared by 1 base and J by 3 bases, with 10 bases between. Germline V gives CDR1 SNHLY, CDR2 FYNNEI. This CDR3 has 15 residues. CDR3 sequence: CASSEEEGFNQPQHF. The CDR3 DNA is TGTGCCAGCAGTGAAGAGGAGGGGTTCAATCAGCCCCAGCATTTT.

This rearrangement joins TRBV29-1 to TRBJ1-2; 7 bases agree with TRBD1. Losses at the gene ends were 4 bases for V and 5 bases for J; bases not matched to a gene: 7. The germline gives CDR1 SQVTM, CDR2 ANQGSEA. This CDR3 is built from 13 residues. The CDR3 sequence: CSVATGTAYGYTF. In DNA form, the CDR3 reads TGCAGCGTTGCAACCGGGACAGCTTATGGCTACACCTTC.

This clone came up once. The CDR3: CASSSRTRLQTQYF. As DNA, the CDR3 is TGTGCCAGCAGCTCCAGGACTAGGCTCCAGACCCAGTACTTC. V and J are TRBV7-9 and TRBJ2-5; 7 positions match TRBD2. The CDR3 spans 14 residues. Germline CDR1 is SEHNR and CDR2 is FQNEAQ (reference sequence). V lost 4 bases and J lost 6; bases outside the gene matches: 8. The whole variable domain, remainder taken from reference TRBV7-9 and TRBJ2-5, is DTGVSQNPRHKITKRGQNVTFRCDPISEHNRLYWYRQTLGQGPEFLTYFQNEAQLEKSRLLSDRFSAERPKGSFSTLEIQRTEQGDSAMYLCASSSRTRLQTQYFGPGTRLLVL.

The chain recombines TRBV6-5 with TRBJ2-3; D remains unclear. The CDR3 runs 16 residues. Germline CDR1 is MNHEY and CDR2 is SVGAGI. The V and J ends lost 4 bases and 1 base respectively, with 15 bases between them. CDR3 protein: CASSSPSSAGTDTQYF. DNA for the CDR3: TGTGCCAGCAGTTCCCCCTCCAGCGCGGGCACAGATACGCAGTATTTT.

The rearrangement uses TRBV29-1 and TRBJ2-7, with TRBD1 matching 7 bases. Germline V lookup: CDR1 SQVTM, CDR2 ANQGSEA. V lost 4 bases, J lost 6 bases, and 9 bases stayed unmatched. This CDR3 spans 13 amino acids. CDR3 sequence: CSVVPNAGGEQYF. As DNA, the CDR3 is TGCAGCGTTGTACCAAACGCAGGGGGCGAGCAGTACTTC.

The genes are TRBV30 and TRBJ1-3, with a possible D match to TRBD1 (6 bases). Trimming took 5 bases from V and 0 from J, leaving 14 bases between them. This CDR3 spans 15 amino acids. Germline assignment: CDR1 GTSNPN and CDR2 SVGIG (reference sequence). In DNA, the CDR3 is TGTGCCTGGGGAGGGGGGGCTTCCTCTGGAAACACCATATATTTT. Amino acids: CAWGGGASSGNTIYF.

CDR3 region: CASSLEGTSNFGELFF. In DNA, the CDR3 is TGCGCCAGCAGCTTGGAAGGGACTAGTAATTTCGGGGAGCTGTTTTTT. The gene calls are TRBV5-1 and TRBJ2-2; 8 nucleotides agree with TRBD2. The V and J ends lost 0 bases and 7 bases, in that order; junction bases with no gene match: 8. The CDR3 covers 16 residues. Germline CDR1 SGHRS, CDR2 YFSETQ.

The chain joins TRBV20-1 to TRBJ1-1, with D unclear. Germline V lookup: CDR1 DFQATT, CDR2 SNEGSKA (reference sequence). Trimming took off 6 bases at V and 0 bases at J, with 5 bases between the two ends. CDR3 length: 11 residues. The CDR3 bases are TGCAGTGCCCCAGTGAACACTGAAGCTTTCTTT. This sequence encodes CSAPVNTEAFF.